This TCR beta chain emerged from a study of OX40 agonist ivuxolimab in advanced cancers. Study-wide context: One hepatocellular carcinoma and a couple of cutaneous melanoma patients partially responded.

Trimming removed 6 bases at V and 4 bases at J, with 9 bases between. CDR1 and CDR2 from the germline V gene are SNHLY and FYNNEI. The CDR3 is 12 amino acids. Using immunoSEQ multiplex PCR, the repertoire was profiled, and TCRdb retains in-frame clones only, with some absent. The top ten hold roughly a tenth of the sample, which has tens of thousands of clones, about four fifths seen once. The sequencing here drew on CD4+ or CD8+ T cells sorted from blood, taken in a trial of the OX40 agonist ivuxolimab. This TCR came from an adult with an advanced solid tumor such as melanoma, head and neck, liver or kidney cancer. The chain employs TRBV2 and TRBJ2-5, with a possible D match to TRBD1 (5 bases). The CDR3 reads CASSDSRETQYF. The CDR3 DNA follows: TGTGCCAGCAGCGACAGTAGAGAGACCCAGTACTTC. Looking up the rest from reference TRBV2 and TRBJ2-5 gives the full variable domain: EPEVTQTPSHQVTQMGQEVILRCVPISNHLYFYWYRQILGQKVEFLVSFYNNEISEKSEIFDDQFSVERPDGSNFTLKIRSTKLEDSAMYFCASSDSRETQYFGPGTRLLVL.